Listed below are T cell receptor beta chains from one sample, sequenced in a study of vaccination effects on CD4 cells after COVID-19. Some clones are missing from TCRdb's copy, which holds only in-frame ones; the method was immunoSEQ multiplex PCR. The sample lists about 80,000 clones; roughly 80% were seen once. These receptors' targets are unknown. The sequencing used CD4+ T cells from PBMCs cultured with HCoV-OC43 spike peptides, collected after COVID-19 vaccination. The receptors here all came from a human donor who received a COVID-19 vaccine. Each CDR3 is given with its conserved first and last residue. Fields, in order: D gene, CDR3 length, V gene, J gene, clone size, CDR3 DNA, CDR3 protein. D genes are given only for firm matches. For some rows the clone size is stated as once, few or many, or as a class when expanded; others skip it.

>TRBD1|14|TRBV2|TRBJ2-1|-
TGTGCCAGCAGTGTGTTGCCCCAGGGGGTTGAGCAGTTCTTC
CASSVLPQGVEQFF
>-|13|TRBV7-2|TRBJ2-6|-
TGTGCCAGCAGTCGGGCCGGGGCCAACGTCCTGACTTTC
CASSRAGANVLTF
>-|12|TRBV19|TRBJ1-3|-
TGTGCCAGTAGTATAGATCGGGACACCATATATTTT
CASSIDRDTIYF
>-|14|TRBV6-2/TRBV6-3|TRBJ1-2|-
TGTGCCAGCAGCTGGTTCGGGACGGGCTATGGCTACACCTTC
CASSWFGTGYGYTF
>-|13|TRBV6-5|TRBJ1-3|once
TGTGCCAGCCGCCCCTCCTCTGGAAACACCATATATTTT
CASRPSSGNTIYF
>TRBD1|14|TRBV5-1|TRBJ2-1|-
TGCGCCAGCAGCAGGGACAGGGGATACAATGAGCAGTTCTTC
CASSRDRGYNEQFF
>-|17|TRBV7-2|TRBJ2-1|-
TGTGCCAGCAGCTTAGTCGGGACCCCGAGCTCCTACAATGAGCAGTTCTTC
CASSLVGTPSSYNEQFF
>TRBD1|14|TRBV2|TRBJ1-2|-
TGTGCCAGCAGTGACTTCGACAGGGGGCATGGCTACACCTTC
CASSDFDRGHGYTF
>TRBD1|14|TRBV11-3|TRBJ1-1|-
TGTGCCAGCAGCTCAGGGGGGGAGAACACTGAAGCTTTCTTT
CASSSGGENTEAFF
>-|15|TRBV7-2|TRBJ1-1|-
TGTGCCAGCAGCCCTACCCGAGCGGGGAACACTGAAGCTTTCTTT
CASSPTRAGNTEAFF
>-|13|TRBV18|TRBJ1-1|-
TGTGCCAGCTCACCACCTCAAGGTAGTGAAGCTTTCTTT
CASSPPQGSEAFF
>TRBD1|15|TRBV2|TRBJ2-1|-
TGTGCCAGCAACCCCGGGACAGGGGTCAGGACTGAGCAGTTCTTC
CASNPGTGVRTEQFF
>TRBD1|14|TRBV7-3|TRBJ2-3|-
TGTGCCAGCAGCCAAGACAGGGGGTGGGATACGCAGTATTTT
CASSQDRGWDTQYF
>-|15|TRBV6-1|TRBJ1-5|-
TGTGCCAGCAGTGATCAGGGGTCCTTAGCAGGGGCCCAGCATTTT
CASSDQGSLAGAQHF